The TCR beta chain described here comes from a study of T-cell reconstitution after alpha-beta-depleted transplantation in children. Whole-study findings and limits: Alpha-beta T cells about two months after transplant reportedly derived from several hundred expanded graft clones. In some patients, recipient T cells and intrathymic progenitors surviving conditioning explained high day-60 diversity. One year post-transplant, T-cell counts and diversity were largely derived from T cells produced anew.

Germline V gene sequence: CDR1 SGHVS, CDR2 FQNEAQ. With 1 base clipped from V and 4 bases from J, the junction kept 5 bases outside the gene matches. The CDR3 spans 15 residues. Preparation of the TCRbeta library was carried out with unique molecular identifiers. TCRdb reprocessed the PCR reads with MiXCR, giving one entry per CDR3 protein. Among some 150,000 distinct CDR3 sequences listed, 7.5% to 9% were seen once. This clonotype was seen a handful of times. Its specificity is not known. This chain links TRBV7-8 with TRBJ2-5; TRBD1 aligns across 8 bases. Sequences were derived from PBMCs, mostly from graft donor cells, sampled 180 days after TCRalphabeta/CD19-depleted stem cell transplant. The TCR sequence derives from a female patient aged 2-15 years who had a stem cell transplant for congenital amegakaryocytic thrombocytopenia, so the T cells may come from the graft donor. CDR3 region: CASSLGTGIRETQYF. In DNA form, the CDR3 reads TGTGCCAGCAGCTTAGGGACAGGGATCCGAGAGACCCAGTACTTC.